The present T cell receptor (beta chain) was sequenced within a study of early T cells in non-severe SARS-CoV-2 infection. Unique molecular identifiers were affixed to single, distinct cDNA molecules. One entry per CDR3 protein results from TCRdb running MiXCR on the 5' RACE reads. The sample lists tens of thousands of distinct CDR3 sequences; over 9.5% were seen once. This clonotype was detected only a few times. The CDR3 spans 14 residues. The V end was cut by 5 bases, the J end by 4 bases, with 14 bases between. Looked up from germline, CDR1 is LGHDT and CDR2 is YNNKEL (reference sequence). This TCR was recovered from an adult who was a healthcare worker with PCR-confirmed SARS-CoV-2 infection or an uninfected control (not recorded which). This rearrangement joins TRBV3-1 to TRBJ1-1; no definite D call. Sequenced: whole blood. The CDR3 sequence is CASSSITEVTEAFF. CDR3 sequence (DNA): TGTGCCAGCAGCTCGATAACTGAGGTCACTGAAGCTTTCTTT. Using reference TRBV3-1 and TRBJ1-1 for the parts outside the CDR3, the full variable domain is DTAVSQTPKYLVTQMGNDKSIKCEQNLGHDTMYWYKQDSKKFLKIMFSYNNKELIINETVPNRFSPKSPDKAHLNLHINSLELGDSAVYFCASSSITEVTEAFFGQGTRLTVV.